A single sample is the source of the 21 T cell receptor beta chains below, sequenced in a study of spatial heterogeneity in lung cancer. TCRdb re-derived calls from the 5' RACE reads in MiXCR, one entry per CDR3 protein. The sample has roughly 21,000 distinct CDR3 sequences; about 3% are singletons. Time point defined: sample taken at primary tumor resection. Sequencing used PBMCs, obtained at surgery. The receptors were sampled from a female donor with early-stage non-small cell lung cancer.

This clonotype was counted many times. V gene TRBV7-9 combines with J gene TRBJ2-1, with D unresolved. The ends were cut back, 6 bases at V and 9 bases at J, with 9 bases in the middle. Germline CDR1 is SEHNR and CDR2 is FQNEAQ (reference sequence). This CDR3 has 11 residues. The CDR3 is CASSQGSEQFF. In nucleotides, the CDR3 is TGTGCCAGCAGTCAAGGAAGTGAGCAGTTCTTC.

The genes are TRBV30 and TRBJ1-1; D not resolved. The germline CDR1 and CDR2 sequences are GTSNPN and SVGIG (reference sequence). The V and J ends lost 0 bases and 2 bases respectively, with 13 bases between them. CDR3 length: 15 amino acids. The CDR3 here is CAWSVSSWGNTEAFF. The CDR3 DNA is TGTGCCTGGAGTGTAAGTTCGTGGGGAAACACTGAAGCTTTCTTT.

The sample holds many counts of this clonotype. The chain links TRBV6-5 to TRBJ1-2; a possible D gene is TRBD1 (6 bases). This CDR3 is built from 12 residues. CDR1 and CDR2 from the germline V gene are MNHEY and SVGAGI. V was pared by 5 bases and J by 2 bases, with 6 bases between. The CDR3 sequence: CASSQGNYGYTF. The CDR3 DNA sequence: TGTGCCAGCAGTCAGGGGAACTATGGCTACACCTTC.

This clonotype was seen ten or more times. The V call is TRBV20-1, the J call TRBJ2-3; D possibly corresponds to TRBD2 (6 bases). Per germline, CDR1 DFQATT and CDR2 SNEGSKA (reference sequence). The CDR3 is 15 amino acids. The ends were cut back, 6 bases at V and 3 bases at J, with 19 bases in the middle. The CDR3 DNA is TGCAGTGCCGTGATTACGGGAGTGGTTACAGATACGCAGTATTTT. Encoded protein: CSAVITGVVTDTQYF.

This chain connects TRBV19 to TRBJ2-5; D tentatively fits TRBD1 or TRBD2 (5 bases each). The germline V gene has CDR1 LNHDA and CDR2 SQIVND (reference sequence). The V and J ends lost 8 bases and 0 bases respectively, with 13 bases between them. The CDR3 has 14 residues. The CDR3 spells CASSGGRYQETQYF. The CDR3 DNA reads as TGTGCCAGTTCTGGGGGACGGTACCAAGAGACCCAGTACTTC.

There are many counts of this clonotype. The rearrangement uses TRBV18 and TRBJ2-7; D gene ambiguous. The CDR3 extends over 14 amino acids. Trimming stripped 0 bases from V and 4 bases from J, with 10 bases between. Germline V gives CDR1 KGHSH, CDR2 LQKENI. This chain's CDR3 is CASSPPVGNYEQYF. The CDR3, as DNA: TGTGCCAGCTCACCACCGGTGGGGAATTACGAGCAGTACTTC. Drawing the rest from reference TRBV18 and TRBJ2-7, the complete variable domain is NAGVMQNPRHLVRRRGQEARLRCSPMKGHSHVYWYRQLPEEGLKFMVYLQKENIIDESGMPKERFSAEFPKEGPSILRIQQVVRGDSAAYFCASSPPVGNYEQYFGPGTRLTVT.

This clonotype occurred many times. The chain recombines TRBV10-3 with TRBJ2-5, with TRBD2 matching 10 bases. Germline assignment: CDR1 ENHRY and CDR2 SYGVKD. The CDR3 spans 16 residues. Trimming at V came to 2 bases and at J to 5 bases, leaving 8 bases not matched to a gene. The DNA of the CDR3 is TGTGCCATCAGTGAGGCAAAAGCGGGAGGGTGGGAGACCCAGTACTTC. Translating it yields CAISEAKAGGWETQYF.

This clonotype was observed at least ten times. The chain has TRBV9 and TRBJ2-1; D is unclear. Germline CDR1 SGDLS, CDR2 YYNGEE. This CDR3 has 14 amino acids. V was cut by 2 bases and J by 0 bases, with 6 bases left in between. CDR3 DNA sequence: TGTGCCAGCAGCGTCTCCCCCTCCTACAATGAGCAGTTCTTC. Encoded protein: CASSVSPSYNEQFF. Full variable domain (outside the CDR3, taken from reference TRBV9 and TRBJ2-1): DSGVTQTPKHLITATGQRVTLRCSPRSGDLSVYWYQQSLDQGLQFLIQYYNGEERAKGNILERFSAQQFPDLHSELNLSSLELGDSALYFCASSVSPSYNEQFFGPGTRLTVL.

This clonotype was detected many times. This rearrangement joins TRBV10-3 to TRBJ2-3; the match to TRBD2 covers 10 bases. V lost 4 bases and J lost 0; bases outside the gene matches: 4. The germline gives CDR1 ENHRY, CDR2 SYGVKD. The CDR3 covers 16 residues. Here the CDR3 reads CAISGTSGTSTDTQYF. The CDR3 nucleotides are TGTGCCATCAGTGGGACTAGCGGAACTAGCACAGATACGCAGTATTTT.

This clonotype was seen repeatedly, ten times or more. The J gene is TRBJ2-1, the V gene TRBV20-1, with 8 bases aligning to TRBD2. The CDR3 has 15 residues. The germline CDR1 and CDR2 sequences are DFQATT and SNEGSKA (reference sequence). J was trimmed by 0 bases and V by 1 base; bases with no gene match: 2. The CDR3 nucleotides are TGCAGTGCTAGAGTTGCGGGAGGCTCCTACAATGAGCAGTTCTTC. Translation: CSARVAGGSYNEQFF.

In its sample, this clonotype was seen many times. The chain has TRBV4-1 and TRBJ2-7; 7 nucleotides align to TRBD2. The CDR3 spans 13 residues. With V trimmed by 3 bases and J by 5 bases, 4 bases remained unmatched. The V gene's germline CDR1 is MGHRA and CDR2 YSYEKL. For the CDR3, the DNA is TGCGCCAGCAGCCAGCGACTAGCTGACGAGCAGTACTTC. Amino acid sequence: CASSQRLADEQYF.

This clonotype was seen ten or more times. The rearrangement uses TRBV27 and TRBJ1-1, with D tentatively TRBD1 (6 bases). CDR1 MNHEY and CDR2 SMNVEV come from the germline V gene (reference sequence). Trimming pared 4 bases from V and 3 bases from J, leaving 15 bases between. This CDR3 contains 15 residues. The CDR3 DNA follows: TGTGCCAGCAGTTCTACCGACAGGCTGTACACTGAAGCTTTCTTT. Protein: CASSSTDRLYTEAFF.

This clonotype was seen at least ten times. The chain uses TRBV3-1 and TRBJ2-7; TRBD1 matches 8 bases. Germline V gives CDR1 LGHDT, CDR2 YNNKEL (reference sequence). This CDR3 comprises 14 residues. The junction had 9 bases not matched to a gene; V was cut back by 5 bases and J by 6 bases. The CDR3 coding sequence is TGTGCCAGCAGCTCGAGACAGGGGAGCGCCGAGCAGTACTTC. Translating gives CASSSRQGSAEQYF.

This clonotype was detected ten times or more. The chain uses TRBV20-1 and TRBJ1-5; D not resolved. Trimming left V 2 bases short and J 9 bases short, with 14 bases between. Per germline, CDR1 DFQATT and CDR2 SNEGSKA (reference sequence). The CDR3 length is 13 residues. The CDR3: CSARSGKGGPQHF. The CDR3 DNA sequence: TGCAGTGCTAGATCGGGGAAGGGAGGGCCCCAGCATTTT.

This clonotype was seen more than once but under ten times. This sequence joins TRBV27 and TRBJ2-1, with 7 nucleotides matching TRBD2. The CDR3 spans 12 residues. In germline, CDR1 is MNHEY, CDR2 SMNVEV (reference sequence). Losses at the gene ends were 8 bases for V and 5 bases for J; bases not matched to a gene: 3. The CDR3 region has the DNA TGTGCCAGCGCGGGGGATCACAATGAGCAGTTCTTC. Translated: CASAGDHNEQFF.

At least ten counts were recorded for this clonotype. V gene TRBV7-3 combines with J gene TRBJ2-6; no clear D. The V gene lost 5 bases and the J gene lost 0 bases, with 11 bases spanning the gap. Germline-derived CDR1 and CDR2 are SGHTA and FQGTGA. This CDR3 has 16 amino acids. The CDR3 nucleotides are TGTGCCAGCAGCCCCCGGTTGAGCTCTGGGGCCAACGTCCTGACTTTC. It is translated as CASSPRLSSGANVLTF.

This clonotype was recorded at least ten times. V and J are TRBV12-3 or TRBV12-4 and TRBJ2-2; 7 bases align to TRBD2. The ends lost 2 bases at V and 4 bases at J; junction bases unmatched: 1. There are 14 residues in the CDR3. CDR3 sequence (DNA): TGTGCCAGCAGTTTATCGGGAGGCACCGGGGAGCTGTTTTTT. It yields the protein CASSLSGGTGELFF.

This clonotype is medium-sized (0.01 to 0.1%). The J gene is TRBJ2-1, the V gene TRBV4-1; perhaps TRBD1 as D (6 bases). Trimming took off 1 base at V and 8 bases at J, with 15 bases between the two ends. The germline CDR1 and CDR2 sequences are MGHRA and YSYEKL. The CDR3 totals 15 residues. In DNA form, the CDR3 reads TGCGCCAGCAGCCAAGGGGAGTGGGGGCATGATGAGCAGTTCTTC. The encoded protein is CASSQGEWGHDEQFF.

The table lists this clonotype with a few counts. The CDR3 reads CASSPDSGETQYF. Written as DNA, the CDR3 is TGTGCCAGCAGTCCGGACAGTGGAGAGACCCAGTACTTC. The rearrangement uses TRBV2 and TRBJ2-5; weak D call: TRBD1 (6 bases). Trimming cost V 5 bases and J 4 bases, with 11 bases left between them. The CDR3 is 13 amino acids. Germline loops: CDR1 SNHLY, CDR2 FYNNEI.

This clonotype was counted many times. V and J are TRBV21-1 and TRBJ2-6; the table assigns TRBD1, which was not confirmed against the DNA. TRBV21-1 is a known pseudogene. The CDR3 spans 23 residues. The DNA for the CDR3 is TGTGCCAGCAGCAAAGAAACCCCCAACCTGGGACAGGGGGAGGATTCTGGGGCCAACGTCCTGACTTTC. Its translation is CASSKETPNLGQGEDSGANVLTF.

At least ten counts were recorded for this clonotype. This CDR3 is CASSLRLAGNTGELFF. The CDR3 DNA sequence: TGTGCCAGCAGCTTAAGACTAGCGGGGAACACCGGGGAGCTGTTTTTT. The chain recombines TRBV7-3 with TRBJ2-2; 10 bases agree with TRBD2. V gave up 1 base and J gave up 1 base; unmatched junction bases: 0. The CDR3 covers 16 residues. In germline, CDR1 is SGHTA, CDR2 FQGTGA. Filled out from reference TRBV7-3 and TRBJ2-2, the complete variable domain reads GAGVSQTPSNKVTEKGKYVELRCDPISGHTALYWYRQSLGQGPEFLIYFQGTGAADDSGLPNDRFFAVRPEGSVSTLKIQRTERGDSAVYLCASSLRLAGNTGELFFGEGSRLTVL.